A single sample gave rise to the 32 T cell receptor beta chains below, sequenced in a study of CD8 T cells in ankylosing spondylitis. General study results and limits: One TCR beta motif, made up of 7 or 8 highly homologous variants, appeared characteristic of ankylosing spondylitis blood.

These receptors' targets are unknown. TCRdb called the 5' RACE reads again in MiXCR, with one record for every CDR3 protein. The sample includes 450,000 to 550,000 distinct CDR3 sequences, roughly 5.3% of them seen just once. Sequenced input: blood, either unsorted or a sorted T cell fraction (not recorded which). The source is a male donor with ankylosing spondylitis.

This clonotype was counted a few times. The rearrangement uses TRBV30 and TRBJ2-1; 13 bases fit TRBD2. This CDR3 has 16 residues. Per germline, CDR1 GTSNPN and CDR2 SVGIG (reference sequence). With 2 bases clipped from V and 7 bases from J, the junction kept 8 bases outside the gene matches. Here the CDR3 DNA reads TGTGCCTGGAGTACCTGGACTAGCGGGAGTGTAAATGAGCAGTTCTTC. Its protein is CAWSTWTSGSVNEQFF.

Remarks on this clonotype: Being one base from a much bigger clone, this may be a read error. In nucleotides, the CDR3 is TGTGCCAGCAGAGCCTCGACCATGTCTTACGAGCAGTACTTC. It codes for CASRASTMSYEQYF. This chain uses TRBV7-2 with TRBJ2-7, with no clear D. The CDR3 loop spans 14 amino acids. V lost 6 bases, J lost 4 bases, and 16 bases lay in between. Germline V CDR1 and CDR2: SGHTA, FQGNSA.

At least ten counts were recorded for this clonotype. This chain uses TRBV10-3 with TRBJ1-1; weak D call: TRBD1 (5 bases). Trimming cost V 6 bases and J 1 base, with 9 bases left between them. CDR1 and CDR2 (germline): ENHRY, SYGVKD. The CDR3 is 13 amino acids. The CDR3 region has the DNA TGTGCCATCAGAGACAGTAAGAACACTGAAGCTTTCTTT. It is translated as CAIRDSKNTEAFF.

In this sample, this clonotype turned up many times. The gene calls are TRBV28 and TRBJ2-7, with 9 bases aligning to TRBD1. The germline gives CDR1 MDHEN, CDR2 SYDVKM. V was clipped by 4 bases and J by 13 bases; unmatched bases: 5. The CDR3 loop spans 11 amino acids. In nucleotides, the CDR3 is TGTGCCAGCAGTTCCGGGACAGGGAACTACTTC. As protein: CASSSGTGNYF.

In this sample, this clonotype turned up many times. V is TRBV24-1 and J is TRBJ2-1; 8 bases agree with TRBD1. Germline V gene data show CDR1 as KGHDR and CDR2 as SFDVKD. The CDR3 sequence is 17 residues long. V gave up 2 bases and J gave up 1 base; unmatched junction bases: 6. The CDR3 loop is CATSDSQGAGSYNEQFF. CDR3 sequence (DNA): TGTGCCACCAGTGATTCTCAGGGGGCGGGTTCCTACAATGAGCAGTTCTTC.

This clonotype has ten or more counts. This chain links TRBV12-3 or TRBV12-4 with TRBJ2-7, with a possible D match to TRBD2 (5 bases). The CDR3 has 13 amino acids. Trimming shortened V by 2 bases and J by 2 bases, and 7 bases separated the two germline ends. Here the CDR3 reads CASSLSSTYEQYF. The CDR3 DNA reads as TGTGCCAGCAGTTTATCTAGCACCTACGAGCAGTACTTC.

There are many counts of this clonotype. The chain uses TRBV29-1 and TRBJ2-1, with a tentative D call TRBD1 (5 bases). V dropped 1 base and J dropped 5 bases, with 18 bases sitting between them. This CDR3 has 16 residues. Germline V gene sequence: CDR1 SQVTM, CDR2 ANQGSEA. CDR3 DNA sequence: TGCAGCGTTGAAGGGGAAAGGGGTACCCTGGACAATGAGCAGTTCTTC. Its translation: CSVEGERGTLDNEQFF.

Ten or more counts support this clonotype. V usage is TRBV29-1 and J usage is TRBJ2-3; 8 nucleotides align to TRBD1. CDR1 is SQVTM and CDR2 is ANQGSEA in the germline V gene. CDR3 length: 14 amino acids. J was trimmed by 1 base and V by 6 bases; bases with no gene match: 6. The CDR3 protein is CSVDRGAGTDTQYF. As DNA, the CDR3 is TGCAGCGTAGACAGGGGAGCGGGCACAGATACGCAGTATTTT.

This clonotype came up many times. The genes are TRBV6-5 and TRBJ2-1, with TRBD2 as a possible D gene (5 bases). The CDR3 is 15 residues long. CDR1 and CDR2 (germline): MNHEY, SVGAGI. V lost 0 bases and J 3 bases, leaving 9 bases between the germline ends. CDR3 amino acids: CASSYSVGLYNEQFF. The CDR3 nucleotides read TGTGCCAGCAGTTACTCTGTTGGACTCTACAATGAGCAGTTCTTC.

This clonotype was counted ten times or more. The chain is built from TRBV5-8 and TRBJ1-2, with 11 bases that match TRBD1. Germline values: CDR1 SGHTS, CDR2 YDEGEE. Trimming at V came to 0 bases and at J to 6 bases, leaving 4 bases not matched to a gene. CDR3 length equals 15 residues. The CDR3 is CASSLALDRGHGYTF. The CDR3 region has the DNA TGTGCCAGCAGCTTGGCCTTGGACAGGGGGCATGGCTACACCTTC.

This clonotype was seen at least ten times. The gene calls are TRBV11-1 and TRBJ2-4; a weak D match, TRBD1 (6 bases). There are 20 residues in the CDR3. CDR1 is SGHAT and CDR2 is FQDESV in the germline V gene (reference sequence). With 0 bases removed from V and 0 bases from J, the gap between germline ends came to 21 bases. The CDR3 is CASSLARVYRDKIAKNIQYF. The CDR3 nucleotides read TGTGCCAGCAGCTTAGCGCGAGTTTATCGGGACAAGATAGCCAAAAACATTCAGTACTTC. Filled out from reference TRBV11-1 and TRBJ2-4, the complete variable domain reads EAEVAQSPRYKITEKSQAVAFWCDPISGHATLYWYRQILGQGPELLVQFQDESVVDDSQLPKDRFSAERLKGVDSTLKIQPAELGDSAMYLCASSLARVYRDKIAKNIQYFGAGTRLSVL.

This clonotype occurred many times. The chain joins TRBV10-3 to TRBJ1-1; no definite D call. The CDR3 length is 13 residues. V was pared by 4 bases and J by 1 base, with 7 bases between. Germline V gene lookup returns CDR1 ENHRY and CDR2 SYGVKD. The CDR3: CAISGERNTEAFF. CDR3 sequence (DNA): TGTGCCATCAGTGGAGAGAGGAACACTGAAGCTTTCTTT.

This clonotype was seen repeatedly, ten times or more. The chain has TRBV29-1 and TRBJ1-3; no clear D gene. CDR1 is SQVTM and CDR2 is ANQGSEA in the germline V gene. The CDR3 spans 13 residues. Between the trimmed V and J ends, which lost 3 bases and 7 bases, there was a span of 13 bases. CDR3 protein: CSVDNRSWNTIYF. Here the CDR3 DNA reads TGCAGCGTTGATAACAGATCTTGGAACACCATATATTTT.

The sample holds many counts of this clonotype. V and J are TRBV20-1 and TRBJ2-3; the match to TRBD2 covers 12 bases. The germline gives CDR1 DFQATT, CDR2 SNEGSKA (reference sequence). Trimming cost V 6 bases and J 8 bases; bases outside gene matches: 9. This CDR3 has 14 amino acids. The CDR3 spells CSAESSGGAVTQYF. For the CDR3, the DNA is TGCAGTGCCGAGTCTAGCGGGGGGGCGGTTACGCAGTATTTT.

Many counts were recorded for this clonotype. The rearrangement joins TRBV29-1 to TRBJ2-7; tentatively, D is TRBD2 (6 bases). Germline V CDR1 and CDR2: SQVTM, ANQGSEA. The CDR3 length is 12 residues. Trimming took 8 bases from V and 2 from J, leaving 13 bases between them. The CDR3 DNA reads TGCAGCTACAGTCGGGGGACCTACGAGCAGTACTTC. Its translation: CSYSRGTYEQYF.

This clonotype was recorded at least ten times. V and J are TRBV28 and TRBJ2-7; D is possibly TRBD1 (6 bases). V lost 5 bases, J lost 4 bases, and 21 bases lay in between. The CDR3 totals 16 residues. From germline, CDR1 is MDHEN and CDR2 SYDVKM. CDR3: CASSLRGHLKAYEQYF. CDR3 in DNA: TGTGCCAGCAGTCTACGGGGACACCTTAAAGCTTACGAGCAGTACTTC.

This clonotype was observed at least ten times. CDR3 region: CASRPSTKRTRNTEAFF. In nucleotides, the CDR3 is TGTGCCAGCAGACCCAGCACTAAAAGAACCCGAAACACTGAAGCTTTCTTT. V gene TRBV11-1 combines with J gene TRBJ1-1; no clear D. CDR1 is SGHAT, CDR2 FQDESV, per germline (reference sequence). V was clipped by 6 bases and J by 2 bases, with 22 bases between them. The CDR3 is 17 amino acids.

This clonotype was seen at least ten times. This chain connects TRBV20-1 to TRBJ2-3; 8 nucleotides match TRBD2. The germline CDR1 and CDR2 sequences are DFQATT and SNEGSKA (reference sequence). This CDR3 comprises 15 residues. The V and J ends lost 6 bases and 3 bases, in that order; junction bases with no gene match: 11. The CDR3 DNA reads TGCAGTGCCCCGGGACTAGTTATTGGAACAGATACGCAGTATTTT. It encodes CSAPGLVIGTDTQYF.

The table lists this clonotype with many counts. V usage is TRBV7-2 and J usage is TRBJ2-1, with D perhaps TRBD1 (5 bases). Germline lookup yields CDR1 SGHTA and CDR2 FQGNSA. Trimming took 4 bases from V and 0 from J, leaving 10 bases between them. The CDR3 sequence is 15 residues long. CDR3 nucleotides: TGTGCCAGCAGCTACAGGACGAGCTCCTACAATGAGCAGTTCTTC. As protein: CASSYRTSSYNEQFF.

This clonotype was recorded many times. The V gene is TRBV4-3, the J gene TRBJ2-7, with 7 bases fitting TRBD2. With 0 bases clipped from V and 7 bases from J, the junction kept 12 bases outside the gene matches. Germline CDR1 LGHNA, CDR2 YSLEER. The CDR3 consists of 16 residues. The CDR3 reads CASSQDNFRGDREQYF. The DNA of the CDR3 is TGCGCCAGCAGCCAAGATAATTTCCGGGGGGATAGGGAGCAGTACTTC.

This clonotype was recorded many times. This rearrangement joins TRBV4-2 to TRBJ2-7; D gene ambiguous. The CDR3 has 17 amino acids. Germline assignment: CDR1 LGHNA and CDR2 YNFKEQ. Trimming removed 4 bases at V and 2 bases at J, with 21 bases between. CDR3 in amino acids: CASSLEGEPDFPYEQYF. The CDR3 region has the DNA TGTGCCAGCAGCCTCGAAGGAGAGCCCGATTTTCCCTACGAGCAGTACTTC.

The table lists this clonotype with many counts. Here the CDR3 reads CASSWVRNEQFF. The DNA for the CDR3 is TGTGCCAGCAGTTGGGTTCGGAATGAGCAGTTCTTC. The chain carries TRBV28 and TRBJ2-1; no reliable D call. The CDR3 consists of 12 residues. V was cut by 4 bases and J by 7 bases, with 8 bases left in between. Per the germline V gene, CDR1 is MDHEN and CDR2 is SYDVKM.

This clonotype showed up many times. The chain employs TRBV5-1 and TRBJ2-1; possibly TRBD1 for D (5 bases). The CDR3 length is 15 residues. The germline V gene encodes CDR1 SGHRS and CDR2 YFSETQ. V shed 2 bases and J shed 2 bases, with 11 bases lying between them. The CDR3 region has the DNA TGCGCCAGCAGCTTAATAGGGGTTGCCTACAATGAGCAGTTCTTC. Amino acid sequence: CASSLIGVAYNEQFF.

This clonotype showed up many times. The chain links TRBV29-1 to TRBJ2-7, with a weak D call TRBD1 (5 bases). With 3 bases removed from V and 9 bases from J, the gap between germline ends came to 12 bases. CDR1 and CDR2 from the germline V gene are SQVTM and ANQGSEA. The CDR3 contains 11 residues. Here the CDR3 DNA reads TGCAGCGTTGAGTCACCGCAGGGGCAGTACTTC. Residues: CSVESPQGQYF.

This clonotype was picked up a small number of times. The V and J genes are TRBV18 and TRBJ2-1, with 7 bases fitting TRBD2. CDR1 KGHSH and CDR2 LQKENI come from the germline V gene. CDR3 length: 15 amino acids. Unmatched junction bases numbered 5, after V lost 6 bases and J lost 0 bases. For the CDR3, the DNA is TGTGCCAGCTCCCCTACTAGCGACTCCTACAATGAGCAGTTCTTC. It is translated as CASSPTSDSYNEQFF.

The table lists this clonotype with many counts. This chain joins TRBV15 and TRBJ1-1; D is perhaps TRBD1 (6 bases). CDR3 length equals 14 residues. V was shortened by 5 bases and J by 7 bases, with 17 bases between the two germline ends. Germline-derived CDR1 and CDR2 are LNHNV and YYDKDF (reference sequence). CDR3 in DNA: TGTGCCACCAGCGGAGGTGGGACAATCATTGAAGCTTTCTTT. This encodes CATSGGGTIIEAFF.

This clonotype was observed many times. This rearrangement joins TRBV20-1 to TRBJ1-2; a weak D match, TRBD1 (6 bases). Between the trimmed V and J ends, which lost 6 bases and 4 bases, there was a span of 15 bases. The CDR3 totals 13 residues. Looked up from germline, CDR1 is DFQATT and CDR2 is SNEGSKA (reference sequence). This chain's CDR3 is CSAGGQEGYGYTF. DNA of the CDR3: TGCAGTGCGGGGGGGCAGGAAGGCTATGGCTACACCTTC.

This clonotype has a count of ten or more. This chain links TRBV9 with TRBJ2-1, with TRBD2 matching 7 bases. This CDR3 comprises 16 residues. With V trimmed by 0 bases and J by 5 bases, 8 bases remained unmatched. Per germline, CDR1 SGDLS and CDR2 YYNGEE. The CDR3 DNA reads as TGTGCCAGCAGCGTAGCCCTAGCGGATATAGACAATGAGCAGTTCTTC. Amino acid sequence: CASSVALADIDNEQFF.

This clonotype was seen ten or more times. The chain is built from TRBV20-1 and TRBJ2-1, with D possibly matching TRBD2 (5 bases). Germline assignment: CDR1 DFQATT and CDR2 SNEGSKA (reference sequence). The ends were cut back, 0 bases at V and 4 bases at J, with 13 bases in the middle. The CDR3 spans 15 residues. CDR3: CSARDTVAWYNEQFF. Here the CDR3 DNA reads TGCAGTGCTAGAGATACGGTAGCGTGGTACAATGAGCAGTTCTTC.

This clonotype was detected many times. CDR3 coding DNA: TGTGCCAGCAGTTTCCCGACTAGCGGGGAATCAACTTCCTACAATGAGCAGTTCTTC. It encodes CASSFPTSGESTSYNEQFF. The V gene is TRBV27, the J gene TRBJ2-1, with TRBD2 matching over 11 bases. The V gene end was trimmed by 3 bases and the J gene end by 1 base; junction bases not matched to a gene: 11. In germline, CDR1 is MNHEY, CDR2 SMNVEV (reference sequence). The CDR3 is made up of 19 amino acids.

Many counts were recorded for this clonotype. This chain joins TRBV20-1 and TRBJ2-7; tentatively, D is TRBD1 or TRBD2 (6 bases each). The CDR3 sequence is 11 residues long. Deletions cut 6 bases from V and 7 bases from J, with 13 bases between. The germline CDR1 and CDR2 sequences are DFQATT and SNEGSKA (reference sequence). This CDR3 is CSAQRGGEQYF. CDR3 DNA sequence: TGCAGTGCGCAACGAGGGGGGGAGCAGTACTTC.

As for this clonotype: A single base separates this from a much larger clone, so it may be a read error. CDR3 amino acids: CCAGLTSGRMNDEQFF. In DNA form, the CDR3 reads TGCTGTGCTGGACTGACTAGCGGGAGAATGAACGATGAGCAGTTCTTC. The rearrangement links TRBV20-1 to TRBJ2-1; TRBD2 aligns across 12 bases. CDR1 and CDR2 (germline): DFQATT, SNEGSKA (reference sequence). The CDR3 spans 16 residues.